Below, 10 T cell receptor beta chains from the same sample are listed, as sequenced in a study of patients and donors after allogeneic stem cell transplantation. TCRdb recomputed calls from the RT-PCR reads with MiXCR, one row per CDR3 protein. The table records about 200,000 distinct CDR3 sequences, around 40% of them present only once. Material: blood, either unsorted or a sorted T cell fraction (not recorded which). These receptors were collected from a human donor who was either an allogeneic HSCT recipient or a stem cell or donor lymphocyte infusion donor (not recorded which). It is not recorded whose cells these are; they may come from a transplant donor.

The chain employs TRBV28 and TRBJ1-5; D remains ambiguous. This CDR3 has 13 amino acids. The V and J ends lost 3 bases and 7 bases respectively, with 10 bases between them. Germline CDR1 reads MDHEN; CDR2 reads SYDVKM. CDR3 coding DNA: TGTGCCAGCAGTTTTACCTTGGGGCAGCCCCAGCATTTT. Translated: CASSFTLGQPQHF.

The sample holds a few counts of this clonotype. V and J are TRBV20-1 and TRBJ1-2; D is ambiguous. The CDR3 is 13 amino acids. Germline V gene lookup returns CDR1 DFQATT and CDR2 SNEGSKA (reference sequence). Trimming cost V 0 bases and J 4 bases, with 9 bases left between them. The CDR3 coding sequence is TGCAGTGCTAGAGATGGGATTCTCTATGGCTACACCTTC. Protein: CSARDGILYGYTF.

In its sample, this clonotype was seen a few times. This chain uses TRBV5-8 with TRBJ1-6, with TRBD1 matching 7 bases. Per the germline V gene, CDR1 is SGHTS and CDR2 is YDEGEE. V was clipped by 3 bases and J by 6 bases; unmatched bases: 3. The CDR3 sequence is 14 residues long. Here the CDR3 reads CASSWTGGNSPLHF. In DNA, the CDR3 is TGTGCCAGCAGCTGGACAGGTGGTAATTCACCCCTCCACTTT.

This clonotype was recorded a few times. This rearrangement joins TRBV15 to TRBJ1-3; TRBD1 is a possible D gene (5 bases). In germline, CDR1 is LNHNV, CDR2 YYDKDF (reference sequence). Trimming removed 0 bases at V and 0 bases at J, with 9 bases between. This CDR3 is built from 16 residues. CDR3 region: CATSRDQGSSGNTIYF. The DNA of the CDR3 is TGTGCCACCAGCAGAGATCAGGGCTCCTCTGGAAACACCATATATTTT.

The chain is built from TRBV12-3 or TRBV12-4 and TRBJ1-1; D possibly corresponds to TRBD1 (6 bases). V was cut by 5 bases and J by 5 bases, with 15 bases left in between. The CDR3 covers 14 residues. CDR3 DNA: TGTGCCAGCAGTCTACGCCAGGGGCTGACTGAAGCTTTCTTT. Translated, it gives CASSLRQGLTEAFF.

The V and J genes are TRBV20-1 and TRBJ2-7; 10 bases fit TRBD1. CDR3 size: 17 residues. Germline CDR1 is DFQATT and CDR2 is SNEGSKA (reference sequence). V shed 4 bases and J 3 bases; nucleotides not matched to a gene: 15. The CDR3 sequence: CSANWDRGRHGIYEQYF. For the CDR3, the DNA is TGCAGTGCTAATTGGGACAGGGGCCGCCACGGGATCTACGAGCAGTACTTC.

This chain uses TRBV30 with TRBJ1-1; D unresolved. The CDR3 length is 13 residues. V dropped 0 bases and J dropped 1 base, with 6 bases sitting between them. Per the germline V gene, CDR1 is GTSNPN and CDR2 is SVGIG (reference sequence). The CDR3 is CAWSVVKNTEAFF. CDR3 in DNA: TGTGCCTGGAGTGTAGTGAAGAACACTGAAGCTTTCTTT.

The table lists this clonotype with a few counts. This sequence joins TRBV12-3 or TRBV12-4 and TRBJ1-5; maybe TRBD1 (6 bases). CDR3 size: 14 residues. With 4 bases removed from V and 11 bases from J, the gap between germline ends came to 18 bases. In DNA form, the CDR3 reads TGTGCCAGCAGTTCCGTTGAGGGGGTTCGGGCCCAGCATTTT. Encoded protein: CASSSVEGVRAQHF.

This clonotype was counted between two and nine times. This chain links TRBV13 with TRBJ2-7; TRBD2 matches at 12 bases. There are 15 residues in the CDR3. After removal of 3 bases from V and 2 bases from J, the junction contained 2 bases not matched to a gene. In germline, CDR1 is PRHDT, CDR2 FYEKMQ (reference sequence). CDR3 sequence: CASSFRLAGAYEQYF. CDR3 bases: TGTGCCAGCAGCTTCAGACTAGCGGGGGCCTACGAGCAGTACTTC.

This rearrangement joins TRBV4-1 to TRBJ2-3, with TRBD2 matching over 11 bases. This CDR3 contains 18 residues. Losses at the gene ends were 4 bases for V and 1 base for J; bases not matched to a gene: 10. Germline CDR1 reads MGHRA; CDR2 reads YSYEKL. In DNA, the CDR3 is TGCGCCAGCAGCCTCTGGATAGCGGGGGGGCTTGGCACAGATACGCAGTATTTT. Translating it yields CASSLWIAGGLGTDTQYF.